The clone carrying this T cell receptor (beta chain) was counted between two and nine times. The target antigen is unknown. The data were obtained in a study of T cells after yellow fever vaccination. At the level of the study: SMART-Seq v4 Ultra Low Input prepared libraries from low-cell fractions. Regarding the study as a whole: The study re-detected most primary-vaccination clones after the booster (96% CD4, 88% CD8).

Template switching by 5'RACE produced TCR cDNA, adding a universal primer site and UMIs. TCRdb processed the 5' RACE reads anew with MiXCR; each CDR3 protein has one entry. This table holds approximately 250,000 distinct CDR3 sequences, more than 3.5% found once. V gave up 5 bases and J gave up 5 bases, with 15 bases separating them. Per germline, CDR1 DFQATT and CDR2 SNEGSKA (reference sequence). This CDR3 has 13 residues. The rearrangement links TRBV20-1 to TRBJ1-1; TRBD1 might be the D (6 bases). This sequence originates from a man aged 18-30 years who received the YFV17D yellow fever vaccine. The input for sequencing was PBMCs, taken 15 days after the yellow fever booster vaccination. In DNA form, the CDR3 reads TGCAGTGCTGGGGGGGGGCCGGGTACTGAAGCTTTCTTT. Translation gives CSAGGGPGTEAFF.